This note documents a single T cell receptor beta chain sequence. Its target is unknown. TCRdb itself ran the reads through MiXCR, one entry per CDR3 protein. This sample has some 700,000 distinct CDR3 sequences, with under 40% found just once. The entry originates in a study of T cell repertoires in cytomegalovirus infection. For the study at large: Public TCR beta signatures indicated both CMV infection and matching HLA type. Points from the study as a whole: The ex vivo response showed dominance by HLA-C-restricted CMV-specific TCR beta clonotypes. Cumulated frequencies of public TCR beta families served to identify carriers of CMV plus the relevant HLA.

The source is a human donor in good health (CMV status not recorded). Some clones in this sample may be carry-over from other donors' samples. Specimen: PBMCs.

CDR3 loop: CATSDVEEEQFF. In nucleotides, the CDR3 is TGTGCCACCAGTGATGTGGAAGAGGAGCAGTTCTTC. The gene calls are TRBV24-1 and TRBJ2-1; D gene ambiguous. The V end lost 3 bases, the J end lost 10 bases, and 9 bases lay between the germline ends. The CDR3 runs 12 residues. Germline assignment: CDR1 KGHDR and CDR2 SFDVKD.